One and the same sample provided the 3 T cell receptor delta chains below, sequenced in a study of gamma-delta chains in newborns, infants, children. TCRdb processed the reads again with the CATT caller. Here the sample spans about 780 delta-chain clones, roughly 1% being singletons. The source material was blood. Receptors originate from a child in good health.

On this clone itself: This probably arose from a read error, given a far larger clone one base away. The identical CDR3 is also encoded by other nucleotide sequences in the sample. CDR3 sequence: CACDLLGDIREGTDKLIF. In DNA, the CDR3 is TGTGCCTGTGACCTTCTGGGGGATATCAGGGAGGGCACCGATAAACTCATCTTT. This chain uses TRDV2 with TRDJ1; 10 bases match TRDD3. Germline assignment: CDR1 GEAIGNYY and CDR2 EKD. There are 18 residues in the CDR3. V trimming: 3 bases; J trimming: 1 base; junction bases outside the gene matches: 13.

This clone showed up just a few times. This may arise from a read error, as a much more abundant clone is one base away. Within the sample, other DNA sequences also encode this same CDR3. The rearrangement links TRAV29/DV5 to TRDJ1; TRDD3 matches at 8 bases. The CDR3 totals 17 residues. After removal of 0 bases from V and 3 bases from J, the junction contained 13 bases not matched to a gene. Germline CDR1 NSMFDY, CDR2 ISSIKDK. CDR3: CAASARGTGGRADKLIF. In DNA form, the CDR3 reads TGTGCAGCAAGCGCTCGCGGTACTGGGGGGCGTGCCGATAAACTCATCTTT.

To note about this clone: It differs at one base from a far larger clone, so likely a read error. This specimen includes other DNA sequences encoding the same CDR3. The chain is built from TRDV2 and TRDJ1; 11 bases fit TRDD3. The CDR3 sequence is 18 residues long. V shed 4 bases, J shed 0 bases, and the junction held 12 bases outside the gene matches. The V gene's germline CDR1 is GEAIGNYY and CDR2 EKD. The CDR3, as DNA: TGTGCCTGTGATCCTCTAGTTGGGGGATACGGGTACACCGATAAACTCATCTTT. Translated: CACDPLVGGYGYTDKLIF.